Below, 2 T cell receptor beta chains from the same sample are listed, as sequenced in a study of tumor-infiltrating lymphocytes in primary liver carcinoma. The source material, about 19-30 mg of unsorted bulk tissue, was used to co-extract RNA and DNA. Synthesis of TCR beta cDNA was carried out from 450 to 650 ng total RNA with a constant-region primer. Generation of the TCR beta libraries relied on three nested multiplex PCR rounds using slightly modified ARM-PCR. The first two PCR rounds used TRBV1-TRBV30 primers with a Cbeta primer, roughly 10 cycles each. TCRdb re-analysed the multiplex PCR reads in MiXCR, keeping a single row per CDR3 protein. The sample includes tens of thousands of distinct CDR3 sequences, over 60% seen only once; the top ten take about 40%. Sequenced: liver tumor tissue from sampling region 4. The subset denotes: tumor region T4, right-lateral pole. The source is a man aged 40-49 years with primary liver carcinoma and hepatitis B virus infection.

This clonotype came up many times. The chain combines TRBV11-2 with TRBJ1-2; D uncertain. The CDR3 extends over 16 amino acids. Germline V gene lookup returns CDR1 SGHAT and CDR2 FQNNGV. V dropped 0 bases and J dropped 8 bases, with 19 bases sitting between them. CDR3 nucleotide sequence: TGTGCCAGCAGCTTAGATTCGGTAGTCTATTCTCGAGGCTACACCTTC. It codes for CASSLDSVVYSRGYTF.

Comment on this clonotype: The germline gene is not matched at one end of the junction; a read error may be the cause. CDR3 residues: CASSLTTSGRAGRDAQYF. CDR3 coding DNA: TGTGCCAGCAGCTTAACTACTAGCGGGAGGGCGGGGCGAGATGCGCAGTATTTT. The chain links TRBV11-2 to TRBJ2-3; 13 bases match TRBD2. The V gene's germline CDR1 is SGHAT and CDR2 FQNNGV. The CDR3 totals 18 residues.